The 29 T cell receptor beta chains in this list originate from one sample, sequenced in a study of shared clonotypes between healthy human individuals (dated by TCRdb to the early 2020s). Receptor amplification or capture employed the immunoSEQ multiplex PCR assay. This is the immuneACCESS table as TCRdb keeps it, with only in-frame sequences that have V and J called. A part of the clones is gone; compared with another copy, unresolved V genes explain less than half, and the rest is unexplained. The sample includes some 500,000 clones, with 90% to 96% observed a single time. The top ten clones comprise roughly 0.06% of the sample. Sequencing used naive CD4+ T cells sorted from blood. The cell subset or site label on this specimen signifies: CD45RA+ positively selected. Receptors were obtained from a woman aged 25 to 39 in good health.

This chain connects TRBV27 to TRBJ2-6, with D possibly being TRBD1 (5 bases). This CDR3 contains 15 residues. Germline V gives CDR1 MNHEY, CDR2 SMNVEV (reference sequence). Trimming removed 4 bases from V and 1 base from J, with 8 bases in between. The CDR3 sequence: CASSYTGSGANVLTF. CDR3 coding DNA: TGTGCCAGCAGTTATACAGGTTCTGGGGCCAACGTCCTGACTTTC.

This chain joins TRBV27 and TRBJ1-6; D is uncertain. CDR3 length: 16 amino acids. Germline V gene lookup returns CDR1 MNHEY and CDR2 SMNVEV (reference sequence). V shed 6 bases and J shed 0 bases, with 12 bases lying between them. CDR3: CASRNIQSSYNSPLHF. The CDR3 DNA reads TGTGCCAGCAGGAATATACAGTCCTCCTATAATTCACCCCTCCACTTT.

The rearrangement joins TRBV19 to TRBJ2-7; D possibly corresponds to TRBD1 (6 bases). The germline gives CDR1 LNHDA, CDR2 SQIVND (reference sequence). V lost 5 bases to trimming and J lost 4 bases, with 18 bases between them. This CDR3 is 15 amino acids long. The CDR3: CASSPNSGTTYEQYF. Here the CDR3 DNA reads TGTGCCAGTAGTCCCAATAGTGGGACAACTTACGAGCAGTACTTC.

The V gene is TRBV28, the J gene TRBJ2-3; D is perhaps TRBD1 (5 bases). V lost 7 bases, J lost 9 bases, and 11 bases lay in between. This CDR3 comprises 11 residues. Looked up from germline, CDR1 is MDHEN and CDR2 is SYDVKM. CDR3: CASIKGWTQYF. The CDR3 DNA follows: TGTGCCAGCATCAAGGGGTGGACGCAGTATTTT.

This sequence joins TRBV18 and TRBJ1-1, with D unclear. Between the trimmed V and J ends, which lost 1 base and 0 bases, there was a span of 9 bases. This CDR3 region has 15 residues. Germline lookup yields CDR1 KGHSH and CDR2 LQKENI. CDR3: CASSPRAGMNTEAFF. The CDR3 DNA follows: TGTGCCAGCTCACCACGAGCGGGGATGAACACTGAAGCTTTCTTT. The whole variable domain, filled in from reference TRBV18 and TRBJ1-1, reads NAGVMQNPRHLVRRRGQEARLRCSPMKGHSHVYWYRQLPEEGLKFMVYLQKENIIDESGMPKERFSAEFPKEGPSILRIQQVVRGDSAAYFCASSPRAGMNTEAFFGQGTRLTVV.

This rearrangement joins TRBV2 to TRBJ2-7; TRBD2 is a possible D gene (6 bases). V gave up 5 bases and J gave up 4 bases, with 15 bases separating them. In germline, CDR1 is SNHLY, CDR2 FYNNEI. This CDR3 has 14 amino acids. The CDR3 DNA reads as TGTGCCAGCAGTTTCCGGACCGGGGGTTACGAGCAGTACTTC. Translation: CASSFRTGGYEQYF.

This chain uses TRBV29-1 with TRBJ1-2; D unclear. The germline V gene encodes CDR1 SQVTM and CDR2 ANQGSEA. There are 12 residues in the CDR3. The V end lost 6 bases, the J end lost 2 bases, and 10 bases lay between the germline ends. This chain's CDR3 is CSVQTENYGYTF. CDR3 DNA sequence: TGCAGCGTCCAGACGGAGAACTATGGCTACACCTTC.

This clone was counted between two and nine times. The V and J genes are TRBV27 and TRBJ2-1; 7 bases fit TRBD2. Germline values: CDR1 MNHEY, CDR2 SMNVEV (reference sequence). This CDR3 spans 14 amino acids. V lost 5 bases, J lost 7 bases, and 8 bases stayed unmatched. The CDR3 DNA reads TGTGCCAGCAGTCCTAGCGGAGTTGTGAATGAGCAGTTCTTC. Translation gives CASSPSGVVNEQFF.

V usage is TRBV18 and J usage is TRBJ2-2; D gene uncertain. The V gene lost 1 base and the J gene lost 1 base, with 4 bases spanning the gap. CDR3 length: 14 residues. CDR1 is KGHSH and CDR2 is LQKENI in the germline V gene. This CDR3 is CASSPQMNTGELFF. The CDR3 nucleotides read TGTGCCAGCTCACCACAGATGAACACCGGGGAGCTGTTTTTT. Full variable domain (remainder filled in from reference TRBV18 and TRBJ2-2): NAGVMQNPRHLVRRRGQEARLRCSPMKGHSHVYWYRQLPEEGLKFMVYLQKENIIDESGMPKERFSAEFPKEGPSILRIQQVVRGDSAAYFCASSPQMNTGELFFGEGSRLTVL.

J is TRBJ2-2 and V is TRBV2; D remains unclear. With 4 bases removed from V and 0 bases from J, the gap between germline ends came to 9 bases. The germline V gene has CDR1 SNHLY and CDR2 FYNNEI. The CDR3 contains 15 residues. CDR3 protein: CASSGYSANTGELFF. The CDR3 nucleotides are TGTGCCAGCAGTGGTTACAGCGCGAACACCGGGGAGCTGTTTTTT.

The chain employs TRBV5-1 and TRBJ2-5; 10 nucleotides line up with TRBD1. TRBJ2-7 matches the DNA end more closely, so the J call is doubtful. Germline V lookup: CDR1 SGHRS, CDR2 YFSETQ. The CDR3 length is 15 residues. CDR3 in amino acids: CASSQRQGAIDEQYF. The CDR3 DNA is TGCGCCAGCAGCCAACGACAGGGGGCTATTGACGAGCAGTACTTC.

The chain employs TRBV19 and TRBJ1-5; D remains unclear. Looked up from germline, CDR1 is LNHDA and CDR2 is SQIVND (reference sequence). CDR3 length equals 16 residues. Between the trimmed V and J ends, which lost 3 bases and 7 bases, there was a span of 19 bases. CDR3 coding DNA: TGTGCCAGTAGTATCAATCCCCCGGGTCCACTACAGCCCCAGCATTTT. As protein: CASSINPPGPLQPQHF.

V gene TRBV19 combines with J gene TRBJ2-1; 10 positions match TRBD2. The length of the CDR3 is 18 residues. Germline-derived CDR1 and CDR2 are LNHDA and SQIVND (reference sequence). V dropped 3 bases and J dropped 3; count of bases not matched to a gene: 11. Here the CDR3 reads CASSILPHTSGNYNEQFF. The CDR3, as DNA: TGTGCCAGTAGTATCTTACCCCATACTAGCGGGAACTACAATGAGCAGTTCTTC.

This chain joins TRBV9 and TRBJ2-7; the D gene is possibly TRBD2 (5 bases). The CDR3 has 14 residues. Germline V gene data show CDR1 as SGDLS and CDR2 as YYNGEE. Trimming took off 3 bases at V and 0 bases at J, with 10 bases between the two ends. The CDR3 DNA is TGTGCCAGCAGCGAACTAGGGAGCTCCTACGAGCAGTACTTC. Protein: CASSELGSSYEQYF.

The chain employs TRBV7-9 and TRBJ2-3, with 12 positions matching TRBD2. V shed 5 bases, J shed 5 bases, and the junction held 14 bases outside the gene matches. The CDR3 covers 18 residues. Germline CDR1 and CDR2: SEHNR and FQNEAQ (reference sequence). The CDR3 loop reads CASSPTEGTSGRKDTQYF. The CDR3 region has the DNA TGTGCCAGCAGCCCAACAGAGGGTACTAGCGGGAGGAAAGATACGCAGTATTTT.

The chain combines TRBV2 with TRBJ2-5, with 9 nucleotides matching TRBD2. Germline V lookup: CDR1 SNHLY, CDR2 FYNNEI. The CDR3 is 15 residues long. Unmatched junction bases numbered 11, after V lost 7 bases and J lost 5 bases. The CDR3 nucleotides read TGTGCCAGCAACTATGTAGCGGGAGCTTGGGAGACCCAGTACTTC. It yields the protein CASNYVAGAWETQYF.

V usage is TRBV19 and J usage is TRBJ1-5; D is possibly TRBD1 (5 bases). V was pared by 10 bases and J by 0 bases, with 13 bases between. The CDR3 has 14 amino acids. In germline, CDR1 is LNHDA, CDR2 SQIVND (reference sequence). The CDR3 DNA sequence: TGTGCCACCCGGGGGGACTATAGCAATCAGCCCCAGCATTTT. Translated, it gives CATRGDYSNQPQHF.

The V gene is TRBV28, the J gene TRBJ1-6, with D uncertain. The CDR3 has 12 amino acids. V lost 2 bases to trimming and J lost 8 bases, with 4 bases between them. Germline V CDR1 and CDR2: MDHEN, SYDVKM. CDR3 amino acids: CASSLVYSPLHF. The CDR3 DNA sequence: TGTGCCAGCAGTTTAGTGTATTCACCCCTCCACTTT.

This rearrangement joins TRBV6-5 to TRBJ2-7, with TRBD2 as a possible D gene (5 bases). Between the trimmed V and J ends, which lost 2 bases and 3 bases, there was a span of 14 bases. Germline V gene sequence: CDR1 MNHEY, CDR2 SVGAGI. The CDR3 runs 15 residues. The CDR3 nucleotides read TGTGCCAGCAGTTACAGGGTTCGGGAAGTCTACGAGCAGTACTTC. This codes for CASSYRVREVYEQYF.

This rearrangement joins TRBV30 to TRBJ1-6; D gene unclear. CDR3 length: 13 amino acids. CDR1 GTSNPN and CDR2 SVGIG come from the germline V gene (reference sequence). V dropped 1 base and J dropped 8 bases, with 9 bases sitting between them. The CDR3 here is CAWSGLSHSPLHF. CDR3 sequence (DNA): TGTGCCTGGAGTGGCCTAAGCCATTCACCCCTCCACTTT. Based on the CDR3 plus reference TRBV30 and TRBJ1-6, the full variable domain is SQTIHQWPATLVQPVGSPLSLECTVEGTSNPNLYWYRQAAGRGLQLLFYSVGIGQISSEVPQNLSASRPQDRQFILSSKKLLLSDSGFYLCAWSGLSHSPLHFGNGTRLTVT.

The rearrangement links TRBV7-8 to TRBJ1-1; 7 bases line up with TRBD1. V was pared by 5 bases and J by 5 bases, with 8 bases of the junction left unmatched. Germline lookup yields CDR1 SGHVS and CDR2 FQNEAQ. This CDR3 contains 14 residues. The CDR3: CASSPDRVGTEAFF. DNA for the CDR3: TGTGCCAGCAGCCCCGACAGGGTGGGGACTGAAGCTTTCTTT.

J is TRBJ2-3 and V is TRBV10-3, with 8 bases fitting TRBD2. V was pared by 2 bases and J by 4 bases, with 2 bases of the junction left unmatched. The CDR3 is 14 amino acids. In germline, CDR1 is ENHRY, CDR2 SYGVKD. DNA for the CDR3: TGTGCCATCAGTGAGCGGGAGGGGTCAGATACGCAGTATTTT. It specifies CAISEREGSDTQYF.

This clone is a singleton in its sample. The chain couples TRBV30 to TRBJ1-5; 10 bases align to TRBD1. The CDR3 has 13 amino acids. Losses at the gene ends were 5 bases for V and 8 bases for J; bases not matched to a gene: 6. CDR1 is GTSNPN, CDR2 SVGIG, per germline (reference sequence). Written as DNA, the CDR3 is TGTGCCTGGGGACAGGGGGGCCTCAAGCCCCAGCATTTT. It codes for CAWGQGGLKPQHF.

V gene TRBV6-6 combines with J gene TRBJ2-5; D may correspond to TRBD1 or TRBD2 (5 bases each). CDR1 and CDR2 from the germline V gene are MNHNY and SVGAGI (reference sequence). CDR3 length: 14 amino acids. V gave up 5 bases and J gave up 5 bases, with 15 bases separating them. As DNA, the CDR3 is TGTGCCAGCAGTGTGGGGCCATCGGGGGAGACCCAGTACTTC. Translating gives CASSVGPSGETQYF.

The CDR3 DNA is TGTGCCACCAGCAGAGAACAGGGGTTCGAGACCCAGTACTTC. It specifies CATSREQGFETQYF. The rearrangement joins TRBV15 to TRBJ2-5; TRBD1 matches 7 bases. CDR3 length: 14 amino acids. J was trimmed by 5 bases and V by 0 bases; bases with no gene match: 3. Germline V gives CDR1 LNHNV, CDR2 YYDKDF (reference sequence). The whole variable domain, remainder taken from reference TRBV15 and TRBJ2-5, is DAMVIQNPRYQVTQFGKPVTLSCSQTLNHNVMYWYQQKSSQAPKLLFHYYDKDFNNEADTPDNFQSRRPNTSFCFLDIRSPGLGDTAMYLCATSREQGFETQYFGPGTRLLVL.

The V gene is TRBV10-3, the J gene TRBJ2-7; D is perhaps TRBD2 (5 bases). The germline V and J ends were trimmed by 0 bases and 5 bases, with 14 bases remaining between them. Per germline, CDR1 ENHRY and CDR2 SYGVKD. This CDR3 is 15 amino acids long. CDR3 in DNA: TGTGCCATCAGTGAGTCGCCTAGCACCCGGGACGAGCAGTACTTC. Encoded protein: CAISESPSTRDEQYF.

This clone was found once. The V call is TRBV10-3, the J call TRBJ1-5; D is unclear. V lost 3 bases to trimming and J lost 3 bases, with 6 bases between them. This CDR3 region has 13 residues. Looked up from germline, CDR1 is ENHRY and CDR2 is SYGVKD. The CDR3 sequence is CAISDGPNQPQHF. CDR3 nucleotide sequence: TGTGCCATCAGTGACGGACCCAATCAGCCCCAGCATTTT.

The CDR3 coding sequence is TGTGCCAGCAGCTTAGCAGGCGTTGCCAATGAGCAGTTCTTC. It yields the protein CASSLAGVANEQFF. The chain carries TRBV11-2 and TRBJ2-1; D is ambiguous. CDR1 and CDR2 (germline): SGHAT, FQNNGV. Trimming took off 1 base at V and 6 bases at J, with 10 bases between the two ends. The CDR3 is 14 amino acids. The whole variable domain, filled in from reference TRBV11-2 and TRBJ2-1, reads EAGVAQSPRYKIIEKRQSVAFWCNPISGHATLYWYQQILGQGPKLLIQFQNNGVVDDSQLPKDRFSAERLKGVDSTLKIQPAKLEDSAVYLCASSLAGVANEQFFGPGTRLTVL.

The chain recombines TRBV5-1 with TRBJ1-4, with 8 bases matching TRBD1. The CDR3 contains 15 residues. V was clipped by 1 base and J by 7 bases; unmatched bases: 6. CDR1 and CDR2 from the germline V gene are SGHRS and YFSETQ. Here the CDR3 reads CASSLIGQGVEKLFF. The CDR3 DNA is TGCGCCAGCAGCTTGATAGGACAGGGAGTTGAAAAACTGTTTTTT.